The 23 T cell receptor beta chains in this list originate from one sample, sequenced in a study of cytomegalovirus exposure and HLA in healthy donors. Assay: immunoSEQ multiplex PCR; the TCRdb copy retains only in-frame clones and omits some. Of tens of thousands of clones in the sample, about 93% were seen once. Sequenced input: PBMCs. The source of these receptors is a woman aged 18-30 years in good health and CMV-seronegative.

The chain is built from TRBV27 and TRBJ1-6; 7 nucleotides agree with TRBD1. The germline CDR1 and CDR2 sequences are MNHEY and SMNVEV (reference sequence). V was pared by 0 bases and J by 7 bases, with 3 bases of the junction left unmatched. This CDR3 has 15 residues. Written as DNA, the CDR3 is TGTGCCAGCAGTTTATCGCACAGGGGAAATTCACCCCTCCACTTT. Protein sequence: CASSLSHRGNSPLHF.

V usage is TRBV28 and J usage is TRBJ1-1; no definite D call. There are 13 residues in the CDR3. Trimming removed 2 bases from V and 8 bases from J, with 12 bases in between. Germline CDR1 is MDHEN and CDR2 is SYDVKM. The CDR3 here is CASSLGGRTEAFF. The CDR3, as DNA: TGTGCCAGCAGTTTAGGCGGGAGAACAGAAGCTTTCTTT.

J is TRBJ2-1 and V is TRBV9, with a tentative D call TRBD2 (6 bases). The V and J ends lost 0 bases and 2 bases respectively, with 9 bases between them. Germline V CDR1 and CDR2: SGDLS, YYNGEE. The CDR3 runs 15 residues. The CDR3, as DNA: TGTGCCAGCAGCGTAGGGCGGGGAACCTACAATGAGCAGTTCTTC. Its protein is CASSVGRGTYNEQFF.

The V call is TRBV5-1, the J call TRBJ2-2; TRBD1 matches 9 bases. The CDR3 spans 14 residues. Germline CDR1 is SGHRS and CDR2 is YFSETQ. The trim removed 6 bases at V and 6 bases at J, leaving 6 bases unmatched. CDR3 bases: TGCGCCAGCAACACAGGGGGCGTGTCCGGGGAGCTGTTTTTT. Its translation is CASNTGGVSGELFF.

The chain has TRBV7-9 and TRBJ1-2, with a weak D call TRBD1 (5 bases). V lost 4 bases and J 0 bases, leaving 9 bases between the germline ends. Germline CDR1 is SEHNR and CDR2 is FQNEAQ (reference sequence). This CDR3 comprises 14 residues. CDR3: CASSSPTANYGYTF. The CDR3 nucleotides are TGTGCCAGCAGCTCCCCGACAGCTAACTATGGCTACACCTTC.

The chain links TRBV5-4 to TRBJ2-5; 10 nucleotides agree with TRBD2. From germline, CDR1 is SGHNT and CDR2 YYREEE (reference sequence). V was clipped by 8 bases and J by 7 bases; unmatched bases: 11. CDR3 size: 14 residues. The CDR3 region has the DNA TGTGCCAGTCAAAGCGGGGGGGCGTTTGGGACCCAGTACTTC. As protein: CASQSGGAFGTQYF.

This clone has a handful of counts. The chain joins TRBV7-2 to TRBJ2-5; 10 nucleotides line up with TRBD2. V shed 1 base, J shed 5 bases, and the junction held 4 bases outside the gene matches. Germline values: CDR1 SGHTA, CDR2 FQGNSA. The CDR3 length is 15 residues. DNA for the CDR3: TGTGCCAGCAGCTTAGGTAGCGGGGGGTCCGAGACCCAGTACTTC. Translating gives CASSLGSGGSETQYF. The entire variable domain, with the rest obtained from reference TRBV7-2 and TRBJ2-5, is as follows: GAGVSQSPSNKVTEKGKDVELRCDPISGHTALYWYRQSLGQGLEFLIYFQGNSAPDKSGLPSDRFSAERTGGSVSTLTIQRTQQEDSAVYLCASSLGSGGSETQYFGPGTRLLVL.

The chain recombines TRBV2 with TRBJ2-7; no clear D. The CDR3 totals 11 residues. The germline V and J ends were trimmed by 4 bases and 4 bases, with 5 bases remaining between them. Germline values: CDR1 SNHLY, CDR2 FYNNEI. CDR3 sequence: CASSVGYEQYF. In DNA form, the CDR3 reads TGTGCCAGCAGTGTCGGTTACGAGCAGTACTTC. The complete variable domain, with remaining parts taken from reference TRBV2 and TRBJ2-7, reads EPEVTQTPSHQVTQMGQEVILRCVPISNHLYFYWYRQILGQKVEFLVSFYNNEISEKSEIFDDQFSVERPDGSNFTLKIRSTKLEDSAMYFCASSVGYEQYFGPGTRLTVT.

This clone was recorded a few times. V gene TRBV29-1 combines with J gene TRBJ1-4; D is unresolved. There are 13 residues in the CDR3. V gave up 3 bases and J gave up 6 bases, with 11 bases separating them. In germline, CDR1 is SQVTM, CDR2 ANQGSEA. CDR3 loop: CSVEAGYHEKLFF. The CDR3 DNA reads TGCAGCGTTGAGGCGGGATATCATGAAAAACTGTTTTTT.

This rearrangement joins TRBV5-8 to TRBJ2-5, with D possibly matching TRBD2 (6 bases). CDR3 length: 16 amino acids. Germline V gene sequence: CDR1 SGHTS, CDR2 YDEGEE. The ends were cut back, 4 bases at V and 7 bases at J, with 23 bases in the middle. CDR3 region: CASSTLGVAAPWTQYF. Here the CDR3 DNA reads TGTGCCAGCAGCACCCTGGGGGTAGCGGCCCCATGGACCCAGTACTTC.

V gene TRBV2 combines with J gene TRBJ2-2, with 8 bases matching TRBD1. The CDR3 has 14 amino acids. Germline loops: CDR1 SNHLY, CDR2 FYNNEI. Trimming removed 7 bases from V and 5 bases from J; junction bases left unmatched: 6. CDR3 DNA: TGTGCCAGCAAGGACAGGGTAGGGACCGGGGAGCTGTTTTTT. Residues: CASKDRVGTGELFF.

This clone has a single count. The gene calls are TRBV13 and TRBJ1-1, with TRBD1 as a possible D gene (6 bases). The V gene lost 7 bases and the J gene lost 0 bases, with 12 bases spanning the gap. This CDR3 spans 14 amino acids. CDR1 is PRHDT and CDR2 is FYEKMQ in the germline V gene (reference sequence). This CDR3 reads CASTTGGMNTEAFF. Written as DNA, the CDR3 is TGTGCCAGCACCACGGGGGGCATGAACACTGAAGCTTTCTTT.

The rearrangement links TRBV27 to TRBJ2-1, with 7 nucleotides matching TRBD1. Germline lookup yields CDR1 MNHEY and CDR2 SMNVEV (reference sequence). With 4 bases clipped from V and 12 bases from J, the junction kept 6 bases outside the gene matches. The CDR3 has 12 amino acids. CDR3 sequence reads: CASSYLTGVQFF. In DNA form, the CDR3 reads TGTGCCAGCAGTTATCTAACAGGGGTGCAGTTCTTC.

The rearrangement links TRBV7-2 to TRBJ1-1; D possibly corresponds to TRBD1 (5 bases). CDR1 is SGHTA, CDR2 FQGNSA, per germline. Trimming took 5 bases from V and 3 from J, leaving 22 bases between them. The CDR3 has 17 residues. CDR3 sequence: CASSPHPPRVTDTEAFF. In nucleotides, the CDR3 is TGTGCCAGCAGCCCGCATCCTCCCAGGGTAACGGACACTGAAGCTTTCTTT.

The CDR3 reads CASSPLGPAPAREQYF. In DNA, the CDR3 is TGTGCCAGCAGCCCATTGGGGCCGGCCCCAGCGAGGGAGCAGTACTTC. The rearrangement joins TRBV9 to TRBJ2-7; perhaps TRBD1 as D (5 bases). The length of the CDR3 is 16 residues. The ends were cut back, 4 bases at V and 7 bases at J, with 24 bases in the middle. CDR1 and CDR2 from the germline V gene are SGDLS and YYNGEE.

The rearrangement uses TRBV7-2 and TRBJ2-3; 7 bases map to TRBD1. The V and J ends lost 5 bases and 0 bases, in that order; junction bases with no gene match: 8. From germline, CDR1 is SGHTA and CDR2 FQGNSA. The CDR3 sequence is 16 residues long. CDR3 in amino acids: CASSRQGRESTDTQYF. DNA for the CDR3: TGTGCCAGCAGCCGACAGGGCCGGGAAAGCACAGATACGCAGTATTTT.

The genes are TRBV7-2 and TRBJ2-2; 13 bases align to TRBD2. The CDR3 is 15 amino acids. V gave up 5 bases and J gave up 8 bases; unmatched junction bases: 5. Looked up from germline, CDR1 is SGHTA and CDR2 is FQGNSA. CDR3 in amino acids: CASSQTSGGQGELFF. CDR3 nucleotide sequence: TGTGCCAGCAGCCAGACTAGCGGGGGGCAGGGGGAGCTGTTTTTT.

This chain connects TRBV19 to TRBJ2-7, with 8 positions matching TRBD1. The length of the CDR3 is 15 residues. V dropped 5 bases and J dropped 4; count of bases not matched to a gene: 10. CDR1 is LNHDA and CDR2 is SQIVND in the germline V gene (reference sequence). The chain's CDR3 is CASSLPGQATYEQYF. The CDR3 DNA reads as TGTGCCAGTAGTCTCCCGGGACAGGCCACTTACGAGCAGTACTTC. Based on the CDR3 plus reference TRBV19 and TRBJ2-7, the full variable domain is DGGITQSPKYLFRKEGQNVTLSCEQNLNHDAMYWYRQDPGQGLRLIYYSQIVNDFQKGDIAEGYSVSREKKESFPLTVTSAQKNPTAFYLCASSLPGQATYEQYFGPGTRLTVT.

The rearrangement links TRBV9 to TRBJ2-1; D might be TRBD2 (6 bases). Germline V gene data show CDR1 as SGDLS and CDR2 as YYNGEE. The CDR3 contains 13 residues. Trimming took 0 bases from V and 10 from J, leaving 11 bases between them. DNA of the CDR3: TGTGCCAGCAGCGTAGGAGGAGGAGGGGAGCAGTTCTTC. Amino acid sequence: CASSVGGGGEQFF.

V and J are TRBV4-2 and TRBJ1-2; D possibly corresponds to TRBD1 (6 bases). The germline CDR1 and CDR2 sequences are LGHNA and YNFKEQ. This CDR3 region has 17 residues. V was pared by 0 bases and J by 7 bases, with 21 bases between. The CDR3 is CASSQDLGQATFGGYTF. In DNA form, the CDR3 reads TGTGCCAGCAGCCAAGATCTGGGACAAGCTACGTTTGGTGGCTACACCTTC.

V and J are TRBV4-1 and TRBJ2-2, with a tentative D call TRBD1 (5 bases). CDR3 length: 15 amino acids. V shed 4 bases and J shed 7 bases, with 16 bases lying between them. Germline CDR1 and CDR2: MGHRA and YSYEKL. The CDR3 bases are TGCGCCAGCAGCCCCGAAGCGACAGCTTTCGGGGAGCTGTTTTTT. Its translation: CASSPEATAFGELFF.

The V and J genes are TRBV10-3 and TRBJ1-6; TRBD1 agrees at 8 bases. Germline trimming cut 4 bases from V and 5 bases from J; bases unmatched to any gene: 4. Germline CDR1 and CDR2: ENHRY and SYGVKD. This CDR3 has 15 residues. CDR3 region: CAISGKTGDNSPLHF. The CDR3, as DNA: TGTGCCATCAGTGGGAAGACAGGGGATAATTCACCCCTCCACTTT.

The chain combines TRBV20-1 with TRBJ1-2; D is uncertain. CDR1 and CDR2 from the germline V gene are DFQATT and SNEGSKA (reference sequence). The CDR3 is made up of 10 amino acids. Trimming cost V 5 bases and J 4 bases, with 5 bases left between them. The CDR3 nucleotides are TGCAGTGCTCGGTCCTATGGCTACACCTTC. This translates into CSARSYGYTF.